This TCR beta chain was recovered during a study of neoadjuvant anti-PD-1 for oral cavity cancer. Background on the study: Patients without progression got a fourth dose around day 43.

Overall study results and limits: With a few patients per group, TCR findings need larger cohorts. Treg/Th17 ratio rose with pretreatment blood and fell with post-treatment tumor TCRbeta clonality.

Measured with immunoSEQ multiplex PCR; TCRdb has only the in-frame clones, and not every one. The sample lists around 60,000 clones; approximately 80% were seen once. The germline CDR1 and CDR2 sequences are SGHVS and FNYEAQ. Trimming took off 5 bases at V and 6 bases at J, with 27 bases between the two ends. The CDR3 is made up of 18 amino acids. PBMCs were not maintained or expanded in culture before analysis. Comment on this clone: Its specificity is not known.

The J gene is TRBJ2-3, the V gene TRBV7-6; D might be TRBD2 (6 bases). The origin of this receptor is a person between 40 and 85 years old with oral cavity squamous cell carcinoma. The input for sequencing was PBMCs, taken before nivolumab (anti-PD-1) treatment. The CDR3 reads CASSPTWAGTSYGDTQYF. The CDR3 DNA is TGTGCCAGCAGCCCCACATGGGCGGGGACCTCCTATGGGGATACGCAGTATTTT.